The sequence of this T cell receptor beta chain was determined in a study of breast tumors, draining lymph nodes, adjacent tissues. Whole-study results and caveats: Tumor repertoires ranked between lymph nodes and nontumor tissue in diversity, with V and J gene preferences. Tumor T cell lymph node origin was a supported hypothesis, not proven.

This clonotype has ten or more counts. The antigen remains unidentified. Using its own MiXCR run on the multiplex PCR reads, TCRdb lists one record per CDR3 protein. Of about 52,000 distinct CDR3 sequences listed, under 55% were seen once; the top ten hold about 11%. The sample comprised breast tumor tissue. The TCR comes from a female donor with breast cancer. Some clones in this sample may be carry-over from other donors' samples.

CDR3: CSASDPLTSQGEQYF. Here the CDR3 DNA reads TGCAGTGCTAGTGACCCGTTGACTAGTCAGGGCGAGCAGTACTTC. This chain links TRBV20-1 with TRBJ2-7, with D maybe TRBD2 (6 bases). Trimming took 3 bases from V and 6 from J, leaving 21 bases between them. The CDR3 covers 15 residues. The germline V gene encodes CDR1 DFQATT and CDR2 SNEGSKA (reference sequence).